This passage covers 2 T cell receptor beta chains from one sample sequenced in a study of OX40 agonist ivuxolimab in advanced cancers. Assay: immunoSEQ multiplex PCR; the TCRdb copy retains only in-frame clones and omits some. The data show over 10,000 clones, with approximately 82% seen just once and roughly 39% held by the top ten. The sample was CD4+ or CD8+ T cells sorted from blood, taken in a trial of the OX40 agonist ivuxolimab. All receptors come from an adult with an advanced solid tumor such as melanoma, head and neck, liver or kidney cancer.

In the case of this clone: Other DNA sequences from this sample encode an identical CDR3 as well. Here the CDR3 DNA reads TGTGCCAGCAGTTCCTTGAACTCCTACGAGCAGTACTTC. Protein: CASSSLNSYEQYF. The chain recombines TRBV27 with TRBJ2-7; D gene uncertain. The ends were cut back, 4 bases at V and 0 bases at J, with 7 bases in the middle. The CDR3 has 13 amino acids. CDR1 is MNHEY, CDR2 SMNVEV, per germline (reference sequence).

This chain links TRBV7-9 with TRBJ2-2, with a possible D match to TRBD1 (5 bases). The germline V gene encodes CDR1 SEHNR and CDR2 FQNEAQ (reference sequence). V was shortened by 4 bases and J by 5 bases, with 11 bases between the two germline ends. The CDR3 is 14 amino acids. CDR3 region: CASSSTAPTGELFF. CDR3 DNA sequence: TGTGCCAGCAGCTCGACAGCCCCAACCGGGGAGCTGTTTTTT.